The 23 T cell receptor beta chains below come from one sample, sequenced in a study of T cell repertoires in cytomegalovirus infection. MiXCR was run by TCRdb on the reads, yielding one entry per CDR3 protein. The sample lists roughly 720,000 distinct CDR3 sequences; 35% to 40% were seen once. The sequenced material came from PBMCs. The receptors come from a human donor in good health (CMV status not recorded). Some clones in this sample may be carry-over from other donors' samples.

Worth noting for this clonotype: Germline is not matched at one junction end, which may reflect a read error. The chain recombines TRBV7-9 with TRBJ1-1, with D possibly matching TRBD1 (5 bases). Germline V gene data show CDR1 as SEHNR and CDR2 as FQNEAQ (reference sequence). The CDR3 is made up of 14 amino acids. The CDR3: CASSLTGLVTEDFF. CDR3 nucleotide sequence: TGTGCCAGCAGCTTAACAGGTTTAGTCACTGAAGATTTCTTT.

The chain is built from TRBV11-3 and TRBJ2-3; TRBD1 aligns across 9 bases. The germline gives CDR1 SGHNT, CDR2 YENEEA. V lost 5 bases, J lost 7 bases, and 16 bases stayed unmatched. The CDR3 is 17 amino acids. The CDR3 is CASSRRSVDRGVNTQYF. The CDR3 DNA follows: TGTGCCAGCAGCCGACGTTCAGTGGACAGGGGAGTTAATACGCAGTATTTT.

This CDR3 is CASSQAYRDRGIHNEQFF. The CDR3 nucleotides read TGCGCCAGCAGCCAGGCATACCGGGACAGGGGAATCCACAATGAGCAGTTCTTC. This rearrangement joins TRBV4-3 to TRBJ2-1; 10 nucleotides line up with TRBD1. Germline loops: CDR1 LGHNA, CDR2 YSLEER. V shed 3 bases and J 5 bases; nucleotides not matched to a gene: 13. The CDR3 contains 18 residues.

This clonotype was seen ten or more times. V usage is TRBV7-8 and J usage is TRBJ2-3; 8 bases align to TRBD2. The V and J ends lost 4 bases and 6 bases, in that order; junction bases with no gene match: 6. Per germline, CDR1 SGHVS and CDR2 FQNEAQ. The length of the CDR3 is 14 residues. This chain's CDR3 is CASSSSGRTDTQYF. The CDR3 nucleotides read TGTGCCAGCAGCTCCAGCGGGAGAACCGATACGCAGTATTTT. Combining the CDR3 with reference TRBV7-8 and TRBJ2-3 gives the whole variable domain GAGVSQSPRYKVAKRGQDVALRCDPISGHVSLFWYQQALGQGPEFLTYFQNEAQLDKSGLPSDRFFAERPEGSVSTLKIQRTQQEDSAVYLCASSSSGRTDTQYFGPGTRLTVL.

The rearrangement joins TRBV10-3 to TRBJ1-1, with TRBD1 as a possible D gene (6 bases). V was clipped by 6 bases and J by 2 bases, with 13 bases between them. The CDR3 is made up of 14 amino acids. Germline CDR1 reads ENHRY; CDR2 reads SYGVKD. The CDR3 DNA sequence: TGTGCCATCAGACCCAGGGGTCATAACACTGAAGCTTTCTTT. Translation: CAIRPRGHNTEAFF.

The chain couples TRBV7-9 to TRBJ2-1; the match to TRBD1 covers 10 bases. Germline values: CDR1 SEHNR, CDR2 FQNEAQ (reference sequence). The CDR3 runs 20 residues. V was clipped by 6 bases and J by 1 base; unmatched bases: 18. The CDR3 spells CASSPRPGQGKKNSYNEQFF. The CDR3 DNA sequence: TGTGCCAGCAGTCCAAGGCCGGGACAGGGGAAAAAAAATTCCTACAATGAGCAGTTCTTC. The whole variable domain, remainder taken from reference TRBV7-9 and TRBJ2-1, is DTGVSQNPRHKITKRGQNVTFRCDPISEHNRLYWYRQTLGQGPEFLTYFQNEAQLEKSRLLSDRFSAERPKGSFSTLEIQRTEQGDSAMYLCASSPRPGQGKKNSYNEQFFGPGTRLTVL.

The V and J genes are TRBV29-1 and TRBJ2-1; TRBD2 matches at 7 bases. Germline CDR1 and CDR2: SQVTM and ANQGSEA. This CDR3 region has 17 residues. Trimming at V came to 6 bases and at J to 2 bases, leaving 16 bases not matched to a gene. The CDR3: CSVGGLVWSYTYNEQFF. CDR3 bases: TGCAGCGTCGGGGGGTTAGTTTGGTCGTACACCTACAATGAGCAGTTCTTC.

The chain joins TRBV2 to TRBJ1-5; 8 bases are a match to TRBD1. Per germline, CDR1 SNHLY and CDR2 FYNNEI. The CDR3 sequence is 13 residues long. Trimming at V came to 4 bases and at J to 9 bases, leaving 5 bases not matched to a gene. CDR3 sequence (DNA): TGTGCCAGCAGTGCGGACAGGGAGAGGCCCCAGCATTTT. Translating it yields CASSADRERPQHF.

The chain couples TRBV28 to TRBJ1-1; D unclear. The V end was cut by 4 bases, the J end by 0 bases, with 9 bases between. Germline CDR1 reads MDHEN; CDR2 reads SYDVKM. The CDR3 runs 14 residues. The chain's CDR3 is CASSWMGMNTEAFF. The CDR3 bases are TGTGCCAGCAGTTGGATGGGGATGAACACTGAAGCTTTCTTT.

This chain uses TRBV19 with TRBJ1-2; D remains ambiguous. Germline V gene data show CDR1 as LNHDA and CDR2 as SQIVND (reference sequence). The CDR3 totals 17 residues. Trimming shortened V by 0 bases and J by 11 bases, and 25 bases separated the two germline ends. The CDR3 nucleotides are TGTGCCAGTAGTATAGATGGCCCGTCCGCCCTACCACTTTGGTACACCTTC. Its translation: CASSIDGPSALPLWYTF.

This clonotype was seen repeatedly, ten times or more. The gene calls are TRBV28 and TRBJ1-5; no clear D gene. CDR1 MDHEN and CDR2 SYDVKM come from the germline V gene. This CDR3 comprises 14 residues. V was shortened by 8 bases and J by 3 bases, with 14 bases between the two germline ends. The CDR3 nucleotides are TGTGCCAGCCTTCAACCCTCCTACAATCAGCCCCAGCATTTT. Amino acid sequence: CASLQPSYNQPQHF.

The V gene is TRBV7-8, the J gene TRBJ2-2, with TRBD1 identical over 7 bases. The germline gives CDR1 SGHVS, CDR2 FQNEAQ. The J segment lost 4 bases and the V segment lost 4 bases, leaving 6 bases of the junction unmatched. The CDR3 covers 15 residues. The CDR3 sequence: CASSSGQASTGELFF. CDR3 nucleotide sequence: TGTGCCAGCAGCTCCGGACAGGCCAGCACCGGGGAGCTGTTTTTT.

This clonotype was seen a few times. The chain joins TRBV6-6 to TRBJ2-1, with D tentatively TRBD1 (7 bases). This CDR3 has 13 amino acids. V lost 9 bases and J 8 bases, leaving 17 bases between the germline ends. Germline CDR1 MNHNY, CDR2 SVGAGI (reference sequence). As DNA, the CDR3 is TGTGCCAGTCGAGGAGGGGGCAGGGATGAGCAGTTCTTC. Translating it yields CASRGGGRDEQFF.

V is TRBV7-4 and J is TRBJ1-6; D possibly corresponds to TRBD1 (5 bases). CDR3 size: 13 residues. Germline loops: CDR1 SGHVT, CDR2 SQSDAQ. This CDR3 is CGAGSSYNSPLHF. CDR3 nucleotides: TGTGGGGCAGGGAGCTCCTATAATTCACCCCTCCACTTT.

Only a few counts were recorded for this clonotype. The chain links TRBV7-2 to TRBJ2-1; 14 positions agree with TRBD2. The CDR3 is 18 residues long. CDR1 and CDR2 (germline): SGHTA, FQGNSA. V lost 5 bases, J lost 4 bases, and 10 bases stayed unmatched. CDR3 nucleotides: TGTGCCAGCAGCCCCCAGACTAGCGGGAGGGCCCGATACAATGAGCAGTTCTTC. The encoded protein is CASSPQTSGRARYNEQFF.

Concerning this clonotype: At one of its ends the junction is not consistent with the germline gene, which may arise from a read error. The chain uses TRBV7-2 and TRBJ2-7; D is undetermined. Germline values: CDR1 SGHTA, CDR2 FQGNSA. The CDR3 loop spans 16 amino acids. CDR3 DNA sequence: TGTGCCAGCAGCTTAGAACCGGGTTTGGAATCCTACGAGCCGTACTTC. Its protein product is CASSLEPGLESYEPYF.

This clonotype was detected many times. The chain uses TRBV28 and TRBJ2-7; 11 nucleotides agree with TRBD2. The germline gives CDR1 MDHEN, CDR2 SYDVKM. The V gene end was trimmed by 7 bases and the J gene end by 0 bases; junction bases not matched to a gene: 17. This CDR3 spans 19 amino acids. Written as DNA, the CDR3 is TGTGCCAGCACGACGCGGGTGACTAGCGGGACTAGCAGCTCCTACGAGCAGTACTTC. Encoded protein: CASTTRVTSGTSSSYEQYF.

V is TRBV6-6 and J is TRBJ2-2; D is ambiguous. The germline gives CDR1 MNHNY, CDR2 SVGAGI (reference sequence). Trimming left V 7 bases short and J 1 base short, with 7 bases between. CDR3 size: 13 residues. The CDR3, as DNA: TGTGCCAGCATACAGCAGAACACCGGGGAGCTGTTTTTT. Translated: CASIQQNTGELFF.

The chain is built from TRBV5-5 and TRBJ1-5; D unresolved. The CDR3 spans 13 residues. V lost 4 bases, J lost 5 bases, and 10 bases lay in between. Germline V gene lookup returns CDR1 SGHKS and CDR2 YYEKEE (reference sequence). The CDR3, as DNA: TGTGCCAGCAGCCCAGTGGGGTATCAGCCCCAGCATTTT. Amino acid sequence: CASSPVGYQPQHF. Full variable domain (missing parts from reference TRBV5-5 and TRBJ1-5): DAGVTQSPTHLIKTRGQQVTLRCSPISGHKSVSWYQQVLGQGPQFIFQYYEKEERGRGNFPDRFSARQFPNYSSELNVNALLLGDSALYLCASSPVGYQPQHFGDGTRLSIL.

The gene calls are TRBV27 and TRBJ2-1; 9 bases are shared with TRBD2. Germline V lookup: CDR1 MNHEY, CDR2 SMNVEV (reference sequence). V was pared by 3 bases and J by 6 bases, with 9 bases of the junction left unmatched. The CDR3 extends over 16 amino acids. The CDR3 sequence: CASSLESGRWVNEQFF. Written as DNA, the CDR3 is TGTGCCAGCAGTTTGGAGAGCGGGAGGTGGGTCAATGAGCAGTTCTTC.

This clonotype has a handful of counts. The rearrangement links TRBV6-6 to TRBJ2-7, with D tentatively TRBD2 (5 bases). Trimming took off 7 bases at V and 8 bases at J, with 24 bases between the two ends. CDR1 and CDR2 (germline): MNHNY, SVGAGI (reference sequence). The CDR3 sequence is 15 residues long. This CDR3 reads CASTDAGTGMSQQYF. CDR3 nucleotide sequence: TGTGCCAGCACCGATGCGGGCACCGGAATGTCTCAGCAGTACTTC.

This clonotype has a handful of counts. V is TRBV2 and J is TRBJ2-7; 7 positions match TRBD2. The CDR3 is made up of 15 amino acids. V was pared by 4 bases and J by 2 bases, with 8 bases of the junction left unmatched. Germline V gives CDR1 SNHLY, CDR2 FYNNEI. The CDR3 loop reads CASSASGGSAYEQYF. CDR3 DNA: TGTGCCAGCAGTGCCTCTGGCGGGAGTGCCTACGAGCAGTACTTC.

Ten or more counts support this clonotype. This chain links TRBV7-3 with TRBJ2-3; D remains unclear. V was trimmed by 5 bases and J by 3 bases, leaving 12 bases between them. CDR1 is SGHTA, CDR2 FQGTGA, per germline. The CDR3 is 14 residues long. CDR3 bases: TGTGCCAGCAGCCGATCCGGCAAAACAGATACGCAGTATTTT. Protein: CASSRSGKTDTQYF.